The clone carrying this T cell receptor (beta chain) has a handful of counts. Germline CDR1 MGHRA, CDR2 YSYEKL. The V and J ends lost 0 bases and 9 bases respectively, with 24 bases between them. CDR3 length equals 17 residues. This entry comes from a study of blood T cells in healthy people across ages. A sample-barcoded 5' primer and a J-beta primer mix were used in a second PCR of roughly 7 to 11 cycles. All cDNA molecules were each tagged by a template-switch adaptor with 12 random nucleotides. TCRdb redid the calling of the 5' RACE reads with MiXCR, one entry per CDR3 protein. The repertoire holds around 990,000 distinct CDR3 sequences, with 20% to 25% as singletons. At least 7 million PBMCs were isolated per sample. These sequences were also reported in another study, on T cells of mothers and their children.

The TCR was taken from a girl aged 2 to 10 in good health. Sample: blood. The rearrangement links TRBV4-1 to TRBJ2-7, with D unresolved. CDR3 DNA: TGCGCCAGCAGCCAAGAAGTACGAAATGCAGTCTACGATGGGCAGTACTTC. Protein sequence: CASSQEVRNAVYDGQYF.